One and the same sample provided the 5 T cell receptor beta chains below, sequenced in a study of T cell responses to AZD1222 COVID-19 vaccine. Profiled with immunoSEQ multiplex PCR; TCRdb holds only in-frame clones, not every one. The table has some 100,000 clones, roughly 86% seen once. The source material was peripheral blood, sampled 28 days after the second AZD1222 dose. These receptors were obtained from an adult who received the AZD1222 COVID-19 vaccine.

The rearrangement links TRBV10-3 to TRBJ2-7, with a weak D call TRBD1 (6 bases). V lost 6 bases to trimming and J lost 3 bases, with 18 bases between them. CDR3 length equals 15 residues. CDR1 is ENHRY, CDR2 SYGVKD, per germline. The CDR3 coding sequence is TGTGCCATCAGGTCACAGGGCGGACAAGGCTACGAGCAGTACTTC. Amino acids: CAIRSQGGQGYEQYF.

V and J are TRBV28 and TRBJ2-1; TRBD1 agrees at 11 bases. This CDR3 is 16 amino acids long. Germline assignment: CDR1 MDHEN and CDR2 SYDVKM. V lost 6 bases and J lost 6; bases outside the gene matches: 10. The CDR3 spells CASSGQGAGSTNEQFF. For the CDR3, the DNA is TGTGCCAGCAGCGGACAGGGGGCTGGGTCTACCAATGAGCAGTTCTTC.

The V call is TRBV5-8, the J call TRBJ2-3; 10 positions agree with TRBD1. The CDR3 loop spans 15 amino acids. Trimming removed 2 bases from V and 4 bases from J; junction bases left unmatched: 4. The germline V gene encodes CDR1 SGHTS and CDR2 YDEGEE. CDR3: CASSFGTGASDTQYF. The CDR3, as DNA: TGTGCCAGCAGCTTTGGGACAGGGGCGTCAGATACGCAGTATTTT. The whole variable domain, filled in from reference TRBV5-8 and TRBJ2-3, reads EAGVTQSPTHLIKTRGQQATLRCSPISGHTSVYWYQQALGLGLQFLLWYDEGEERNRGNFPPRFSGRQFPNYSSELNVNALELEDSALYLCASSFGTGASDTQYFGPGTRLTVL.

V and J are TRBV3-1 (or the pseudogene TRBV3-2) and TRBJ2-2; D may be TRBD2 (5 bases). CDR3 length: 13 residues. V was trimmed by 4 bases and J by 7 bases, leaving 10 bases between them. Germline V gene data show CDR1 as LGHDT and CDR2 as YNNKEL (reference sequence). CDR3: CASSPRVIGELFF. The CDR3 region has the DNA TGTGCCAGCAGCCCGCGGGTCATCGGGGAGCTGTTTTTT.

The V call is TRBV12-3 or TRBV12-4, the J call TRBJ2-1, with D perhaps assigned TRBD1 or TRBD2 (5 bases each). CDR3 length: 13 amino acids. The V gene lost 3 bases and the J gene lost 7 bases, with 10 bases spanning the gap. Written as DNA, the CDR3 is TGTGCCAGCAGTTTTCTAGCAGGGAATGAGCAGTTCTTC. This codes for CASSFLAGNEQFF.